Following are 21 T cell receptor beta chains from one sample sequenced in a study of T cell responses to AZD1222 COVID-19 vaccine. This table comes from immunoSEQ multiplex PCR, and its TCRdb copy is limited to in-frame clones, with some not included. Counted here are more than 110,000 clones, 70% to 90% occurring once; the ten biggest clones make up 2.5% to 3.5%. The sequencing used peripheral blood, collected 28 days after the second AZD1222 dose. These receptors originate from an adult who received the AZD1222 COVID-19 vaccine.

This clone was counted once. J is TRBJ1-1 and V is TRBV6-5; 7 bases fit TRBD1. V gave up 3 bases and J gave up 3 bases; unmatched junction bases: 7. CDR1 MNHEY and CDR2 SVGAGI come from the germline V gene. CDR3 length equals 15 residues. DNA for the CDR3: TGTGCCAGCAGTTATTCCCCGACAGGGTACACTGAAGCTTTCTTT. This sequence encodes CASSYSPTGYTEAFF.

This chain connects TRBV10-3 to TRBJ1-6; D gene ambiguous. This CDR3 contains 12 residues. V was clipped by 4 bases and J by 7 bases, with 5 bases between them. Germline assignment: CDR1 ENHRY and CDR2 SYGVKD. The chain's CDR3 is CAISAGNSPLHF. The CDR3 coding sequence is TGTGCCATCAGTGCAGGAAATTCACCCCTCCACTTT.

This sequence joins TRBV30 and TRBJ1-6; no clear D. Germline V gene data show CDR1 as GTSNPN and CDR2 as SVGIG (reference sequence). The CDR3 spans 14 residues. Trimming removed 3 bases at V and 9 bases at J, with 15 bases between. Here the CDR3 DNA reads TGTGCCTGGAGCTCACTCTTGCCCCCTTCACCCCTCCACTTT. This sequence encodes CAWSSLLPPSPLHF.

The chain uses TRBV10-2 and TRBJ1-5; TRBD1 agrees at 7 bases. From germline, CDR1 is WSHSY and CDR2 SAAADI. The CDR3 is 15 amino acids. Germline trimming cut 0 bases from V and 6 bases from J; bases unmatched to any gene: 5. DNA for the CDR3: TGCGCCAGCAGTGAGTCGAACAGGGGTAGTCAGCCCCAGCATTTT. It is translated as CASSESNRGSQPQHF.

J is TRBJ2-5 and V is TRBV11-2; D ambiguous. The length of the CDR3 is 13 residues. Per germline, CDR1 SGHAT and CDR2 FQNNGV. V was cut by 1 base and J by 4 bases, with 7 bases left in between. Written as DNA, the CDR3 is TGTGCCAGCAGCTTAGGGGGTGCAGAGACCCAGTACTTC. Translation gives CASSLGGAETQYF.

The chain couples TRBV9 to TRBJ1-1; D is undetermined. The CDR3 length is 14 residues. V dropped 4 bases and J dropped 1 base, with 11 bases sitting between them. Germline values: CDR1 SGDLS, CDR2 YYNGEE. In DNA form, the CDR3 reads TGTGCCAGCAGCTCACAACCAGGGAACACTGAAGCTTTCTTT. The encoded protein is CASSSQPGNTEAFF.

This clone is deemed medium-sized. V and J are TRBV15 and TRBJ1-5; D gene uncertain. V lost 2 bases and J lost 6, with 8 bases in between. Germline CDR1 and CDR2: LNHNV and YYDKDF (reference sequence). The CDR3 sequence is 13 residues long. In DNA form, the CDR3 reads TGTGCCACCAGCAGAAAGGAGAGTCAGCCCCAGCATTTT. It is translated as CATSRKESQPQHF.

The gene calls are TRBV19 and TRBJ2-2; D remains unclear. Germline-derived CDR1 and CDR2 are LNHDA and SQIVND (reference sequence). This CDR3 has 11 amino acids. V lost 10 bases and J lost 3, with 6 bases in between. CDR3 nucleotide sequence: TGTGCCACTGATGACACCGGGGAGCTGTTTTTT. It translates to CATDDTGELFF.

This chain connects TRBV7-2 to TRBJ1-5; the D is unclear. The CDR3 runs 13 residues. Germline V gene data show CDR1 as SGHTA and CDR2 as FQGNSA. V was cut by 5 bases and J by 5 bases, with 10 bases left in between. CDR3 coding DNA: TGTGCCAGCAGCCCATTCGGGGATCAGCCCCAGCATTTT. This sequence encodes CASSPFGDQPQHF.

This clone was observed a single time. The rearrangement uses TRBV28 and TRBJ1-1; no definite D call. V lost 7 bases and J 3 bases, leaving 9 bases between the germline ends. This CDR3 has 12 amino acids. Germline assignment: CDR1 MDHEN and CDR2 SYDVKM. The CDR3 sequence is CASTLLDTEAFF. CDR3 in DNA: TGTGCCAGCACCCTGTTGGACACTGAAGCTTTCTTT.

V and J are TRBV4-3 and TRBJ2-4; 7 bases align to TRBD2. J gave up 4 bases and V 0 bases, and 6 bases lay outside the gene matches. Germline V gives CDR1 LGHNA, CDR2 YSLEER. This CDR3 region has 16 residues. CDR3 residues: CASSQDRMGGKNIQYF. CDR3 sequence (DNA): TGCGCCAGCAGCCAAGATCGGATGGGGGGGAAAAACATTCAGTACTTC.

The chain carries TRBV6-1 and TRBJ2-7; no clear D gene. CDR1 is MNHNS and CDR2 is SASEGT in the germline V gene. V lost 1 base and J 4 bases, leaving 2 bases between the germline ends. CDR3 length equals 11 residues. The CDR3 DNA follows: TGTGCCAGCAGTGAAGAATACGAGCAGTACTTC. Protein: CASSEEYEQYF.

This clone was picked up a small number of times. For the CDR3, the DNA is TGTGCCAGCAGCCGACAGGGGCACGAGCAGTACTTC. Translation: CASSRQGHEQYF. J is TRBJ2-7 and V is TRBV7-9, with TRBD1 matching 8 bases. CDR1 SEHNR and CDR2 FQNEAQ come from the germline V gene (reference sequence). V lost 5 bases and J lost 5; bases outside the gene matches: 2. The CDR3 totals 12 residues. Looking up the rest from reference TRBV7-9 and TRBJ2-7 gives the full variable domain: DTGVSQNPRHKITKRGQNVTFRCDPISEHNRLYWYRQTLGQGPEFLTYFQNEAQLEKSRLLSDRFSAERPKGSFSTLEIQRTEQGDSAMYLCASSRQGHEQYFGPGTRLTVT.

The CDR3 loop is CAWSGRNEKLFF. The CDR3 nucleotides read TGTGCCTGGAGCGGCCGGAATGAAAAACTGTTTTTT. This rearrangement joins TRBV30 to TRBJ1-4; D ambiguous. Trimming took 3 bases from V and 5 from J, leaving 7 bases between them. The germline gives CDR1 GTSNPN, CDR2 SVGIG (reference sequence). CDR3 length: 12 residues. The variable domain in full, with the rest retrieved from reference TRBV30 and TRBJ1-4, is SQTIHQWPATLVQPVGSPLSLECTVEGTSNPNLYWYRQAAGRGLQLLFYSVGIGQISSEVPQNLSASRPQDRQFILSSKKLLLSDSGFYLCAWSGRNEKLFFGSGTQLSVL.

The chain has TRBV13 and TRBJ2-7; no firm D call. The CDR3 runs to 14 residues. The ends were cut back, 1 base at V and 1 base at J, with 8 bases in the middle. Germline V gene lookup returns CDR1 PRHDT and CDR2 FYEKMQ (reference sequence). The CDR3 sequence: CASSLAGYSYEQYF. The CDR3 DNA is TGTGCCAGCAGCTTAGCAGGATATTCCTACGAGCAGTACTTC.

The gene calls are TRBV28 and TRBJ1-6; D not resolved. This CDR3 is built from 19 residues. Trimming took off 4 bases at V and 7 bases at J, with 26 bases between the two ends. Germline CDR1 MDHEN, CDR2 SYDVKM. CDR3 loop: CASSSMRSFRPDENSPLHF. CDR3 DNA: TGTGCCAGCAGTTCCATGAGGAGTTTCCGCCCGGATGAAAATTCACCCCTCCACTTT.

The chain links TRBV4-1 to TRBJ2-7, with a tentative D call TRBD2 (5 bases). Germline V CDR1 and CDR2: MGHRA, YSYEKL. This CDR3 contains 13 residues. Trimming stripped 0 bases from V and 5 bases from J, with 8 bases between. In DNA form, the CDR3 reads TGCGCCAGCAGCCAAGACGGGGTGCACGAGCAGTACTTC. Amino acids: CASSQDGVHEQYF.

The chain uses TRBV5-4 and TRBJ1-2; no definite D call. V was trimmed by 2 bases and J by 1 base, leaving 6 bases between them. CDR3 length: 13 residues. Germline V gives CDR1 SGHNT, CDR2 YYREEE (reference sequence). The chain's CDR3 is CASSLRLNYGYTF. CDR3 coding DNA: TGTGCCAGCAGCTTAAGACTTAACTATGGCTACACCTTC.

The genes are TRBV2 and TRBJ2-2; TRBD2 matches at 14 bases. Germline V CDR1 and CDR2: SNHLY, FYNNEI. This CDR3 has 17 amino acids. V was pared by 7 bases and J by 5 bases, with 9 bases of the junction left unmatched. In nucleotides, the CDR3 is TGTGCCAGCAATAAGGGGACTAGCGGGAGAAAAACCGGGGAGCTGTTTTTT. It codes for CASNKGTSGRKTGELFF.

This chain uses TRBV2 with TRBJ2-3, with TRBD2 matching 11 bases. V trimming: 6 bases; J trimming: 6 bases; junction bases outside the gene matches: 8. The CDR3 runs 15 residues. Germline CDR1 is SNHLY and CDR2 is FYNNEI. The CDR3 DNA reads as TGTGCCAGCAGCACTAGCGGGGGACGGTTCGATACGCAGTATTTT. This gives the protein CASSTSGGRFDTQYF.

V and J are TRBV27 and TRBJ2-7; D call uncertain. Deletions cut 8 bases from V and 0 bases from J, with 14 bases between. The CDR3 is 14 amino acids. The germline CDR1 and CDR2 sequences are MNHEY and SMNVEV (reference sequence). The CDR3 bases are TGTGCCAGCCGCCCCCGGGCCCCCTCCTACGAGCAGTACTTC. It yields the protein CASRPRAPSYEQYF.